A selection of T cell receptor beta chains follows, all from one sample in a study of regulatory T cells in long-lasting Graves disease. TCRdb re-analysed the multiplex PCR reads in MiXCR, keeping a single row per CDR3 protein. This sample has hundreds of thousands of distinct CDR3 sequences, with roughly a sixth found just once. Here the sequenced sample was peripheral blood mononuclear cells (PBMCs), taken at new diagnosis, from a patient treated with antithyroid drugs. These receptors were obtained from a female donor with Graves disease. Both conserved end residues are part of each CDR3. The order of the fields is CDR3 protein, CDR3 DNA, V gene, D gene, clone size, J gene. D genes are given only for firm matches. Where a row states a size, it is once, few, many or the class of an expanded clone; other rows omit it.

cdr3_aa: CASRTDRGNSPLHF
cdr3_nt: TGTGCCAGCAGGACGGACAGGGGAAATTCACCCCTCCACTTT
v_call: TRBV2
d_call: TRBD1
clone_size: many
j_call: TRBJ1-6

cdr3_aa: CAWSVSGTGGAFF
cdr3_nt: TGTGCCTGGAGTGTATCCGGCACTGGTGGGGCTTTCTTT
v_call: TRBV30
d_call: .
clone_size: many
j_call: TRBJ1-1

cdr3_aa: CSARDGSSYGYTF
cdr3_nt: TGCAGTGCTAGAGACGGGAGTTCCTATGGCTACACCTTC
v_call: TRBV20-1
d_call: .
clone_size: .
j_call: TRBJ1-2

cdr3_aa: CVVTGRVSTDTQYF
cdr3_nt: TGTGTCGTGACAGGACGGGTTAGCACAGATACGCAGTATTTT
v_call: TRBV28
d_call: .
clone_size: many
j_call: TRBJ2-3

cdr3_aa: CAISGGPSYEQYF
cdr3_nt: TGTGCCATCAGTGGGGGACCCTCCTACGAGCAGTACTTC
v_call: TRBV10-3
d_call: .
clone_size: many
j_call: TRBJ2-7

cdr3_aa: CSAANSGGTDTQYF
cdr3_nt: TGCAGTGCTGCGAACAGCGGGGGCACAGATACGCAGTATTTT
v_call: TRBV20-1
d_call: TRBD2
clone_size: many
j_call: TRBJ2-3

cdr3_aa: CASSLARGQGHNEQFF
cdr3_nt: TGTGCCAGCAGCTTGGCGCGAGGACAGGGTCACAATGAGCAGTTCTTC
v_call: TRBV5-4
d_call: TRBD1
clone_size: many
j_call: TRBJ2-1

cdr3_aa: CASSEDSTDTQYF
cdr3_nt: TGTGCCAGCAGTGAAGACAGCACAGATACGCAGTATTTT
v_call: TRBV2
d_call: .
clone_size: many
j_call: TRBJ2-3

cdr3_aa: CASSSDRGLYEQYF
cdr3_nt: TGTGCCAGCAGTTCGGACAGGGGGCTCTACGAGCAGTACTTC
v_call: TRBV27
d_call: TRBD1
clone_size: many
j_call: TRBJ2-7

cdr3_aa: CASSSGTGEVYEQYF
cdr3_nt: TGTGCCAGCAGTTCCGGGACAGGGGAAGTCTACGAGCAGTACTTC
v_call: TRBV27
d_call: TRBD1
clone_size: many
j_call: TRBJ2-7

cdr3_aa: CASSLSGSYNEQFF
cdr3_nt: TGTGCCAGCAGCTTAAGCGGGAGCTACAATGAGCAGTTCTTC
v_call: TRBV5-1
d_call: TRBD2
clone_size: many
j_call: TRBJ2-1

cdr3_aa: CASSFGLSTDTQYF
cdr3_nt: TGTGCCAGCAGCTTTGGACTAAGCACAGATACGCAGTATTTT
v_call: TRBV7-2
d_call: .
clone_size: .
j_call: TRBJ2-3

cdr3_aa: CASSPGQRSDEQYF
cdr3_nt: TGCGCCAGCAGCCCCGGACAGAGGTCCGACGAGCAGTACTTC
v_call: TRBV4-3
d_call: .
clone_size: many
j_call: TRBJ2-7

cdr3_aa: CGSVSGASVLTF
cdr3_nt: TGCGGCTCCGTATCTGGGGCCAGCGTCCTGACTTTC
v_call: TRBV29-1
d_call: .
clone_size: .
j_call: TRBJ2-6

cdr3_aa: CASSYTSGDGYTF
cdr3_nt: TGTGCCAGCAGCTACACCTCAGGGGATGGCTACACCTTC
v_call: TRBV5-4
d_call: .
clone_size: .
j_call: TRBJ1-2

cdr3_aa: CSAGGANTEAFF
cdr3_nt: TGCAGCGCAGGTGGAGCGAACACTGAAGCTTTCTTT
v_call: TRBV29-1
d_call: .
clone_size: few
j_call: TRBJ1-1

cdr3_aa: CATSRGVVGSEAFF
cdr3_nt: TGTGCCACCAGCAGGGGGGTAGTCGGATCTGAAGCTTTCTTT
v_call: TRBV15
d_call: .
clone_size: many
j_call: TRBJ1-1

cdr3_aa: CASSGGLAGNTKTGELFF
cdr3_nt: TGTGCCAGCAGCGGGGGACTAGCGGGGAACACGAAGACCGGGGAGCTGTTTTTT
v_call: TRBV9
d_call: TRBD2
clone_size: once
j_call: TRBJ2-2

cdr3_aa: CASWTGVIREAFF
cdr3_nt: TGTGCCAGCTGGACAGGGGTAATCAGGGAAGCTTTCTTT
v_call: TRBV2
d_call: TRBD1
clone_size: many
j_call: TRBJ1-1

cdr3_aa: CASSYEGVRYTEAFF
cdr3_nt: TGTGCCAGCAGTTACGAGGGGGTGCGCTACACTGAAGCTTTCTTT
v_call: TRBV6-5
d_call: .
clone_size: .
j_call: TRBJ1-1

cdr3_aa: CASSYRDRGSDTQYF
cdr3_nt: TGTGCCAGCAGCTACCGGGACAGGGGGTCAGATACGCAGTATTTT
v_call: TRBV7-9
d_call: TRBD1
clone_size: few
j_call: TRBJ2-3

cdr3_aa: CASSSGGGEAFF
cdr3_nt: TGTGCCAGCAGTTCCGGGGGCGGTGAAGCTTTCTTT
v_call: TRBV27
d_call: .
clone_size: many
j_call: TRBJ1-1

cdr3_aa: CASSTQVANYGYTF
cdr3_nt: TGTGCCAGCAGCACACAGGTCGCTAACTATGGCTACACCTTC
v_call: TRBV11-2
d_call: .
clone_size: many
j_call: TRBJ1-2

cdr3_aa: CASSQDFYNEQFF
cdr3_nt: TGCGCCAGCAGCCAAGATTTCTACAATGAGCAGTTCTTC
v_call: TRBV4-1
d_call: .
clone_size: many
j_call: TRBJ2-1

cdr3_aa: CASSRPPSGRSRSYEQYF
cdr3_nt: TGTGCCAGCAGTAGGCCGCCTAGCGGGAGATCCCGCTCCTACGAGCAGTACTTC
v_call: TRBV7-9
d_call: TRBD2
clone_size: many
j_call: TRBJ2-7

cdr3_aa: CASSPGAQSYEQYF
cdr3_nt: TGTGCCAGCTCCCCCGGGGCTCAATCCTACGAGCAGTACTTC
v_call: TRBV18
d_call: .
clone_size: few
j_call: TRBJ2-7

cdr3_aa: CASSQDGTGGIYGYTF
cdr3_nt: TGTGCCAGTAGTCAAGACGGGACAGGGGGTATCTATGGCTACACCTTC
v_call: TRBV19
d_call: TRBD1
clone_size: few
j_call: TRBJ1-2

cdr3_aa: CASSEYLGQKGQPQHF
cdr3_nt: TGTGCCAGCAGCGAATACTTGGGACAGAAGGGCCAGCCCCAGCATTTT
v_call: TRBV12-3/TRBV12-4
d_call: TRBD1
clone_size: many
j_call: TRBJ1-5

cdr3_aa: CASSGGEKEGDTEAFF
cdr3_nt: TGTGCCAGCAGCGGAGGGGAAAAGGAAGGGGACACTGAAGCTTTCTTT
v_call: TRBV3-1
d_call: .
clone_size: many
j_call: TRBJ1-1